Listed here are 12 T cell receptor beta chains from one sample, sequenced in a study of shared clonotypes between healthy human individuals. TCRdb keeps only in-frame clones here, not all; method: immunoSEQ multiplex PCR. The sample contains around 1,000,000 clones, roughly 77% of which appear only once. Sequencing was performed on memory CD4+ T cells from PBMCs. Subset here: CD45RA-negative fraction. These receptors were collected from a man aged 18 to 35 in good health. Some clones in this sample may be carry-over from other donors' samples.

V usage is TRBV7-2 and J usage is TRBJ2-3; 8 nucleotides match TRBD1. This CDR3 spans 16 amino acids. The germline V gene has CDR1 SGHTA and CDR2 FQGNSA. The ends lost 5 bases at V and 1 base at J; junction bases unmatched: 8. CDR3 sequence reads: CASSPFQGARTDTQYF. In DNA, the CDR3 is TGTGCCAGCAGCCCCTTTCAGGGGGCCCGCACAGATACGCAGTATTTT.

Regarding this clone: Since a much larger clone is just one base distant, this may be a read error. Other DNA sequences of this sample code for an identical CDR3. The rearrangement uses TRBV6-6 and TRBJ2-2; the D is unclear. V was trimmed by 5 bases and J by 2 bases, leaving 3 bases between them. CDR3 length: 12 amino acids. The germline V gene encodes CDR1 MNHNY and CDR2 SVGAGI (reference sequence). CDR3 bases: TGTGCCAGCAGTACAAACACCGGGGAGCTGTTTTTT. Translated, it gives CASSTNTGELFF.

This chain connects TRBV7-3 to TRBJ2-2; D might be TRBD1 (5 bases). The CDR3 spans 14 residues. V was cut by 5 bases and J by 3 bases, with 10 bases left in between. Germline lookup yields CDR1 SGHTA and CDR2 FQGTGA. The CDR3 loop is CASSADTYTGELFF. DNA for the CDR3: TGTGCCAGCAGCGCGGACACCTACACCGGGGAGCTGTTTTTT.

This rearrangement joins TRBV28 to TRBJ2-3; 8 bases fit TRBD2. The CDR3 is made up of 13 amino acids. V was clipped by 5 bases and J by 5 bases; unmatched bases: 3. The germline gives CDR1 MDHEN, CDR2 SYDVKM. The CDR3 DNA sequence: TGTGCCAGCAGTCTGCGGGAGGAAGATACGCAGTATTTT. Its protein product is CASSLREEDTQYF.

The chain recombines TRBV18 with TRBJ2-1; 7 bases match TRBD1. The CDR3 runs 17 residues. Germline V CDR1 and CDR2: KGHSH, LQKENI. V gave up 0 bases and J gave up 8 bases; unmatched junction bases: 13. This CDR3 reads CASSPPGFETGLDEQFF. The CDR3 DNA reads as TGTGCCAGCTCACCACCTGGGTTTGAGACAGGGCTAGATGAGCAGTTCTTC. Full variable domain (outside the CDR3, taken from reference TRBV18 and TRBJ2-1): NAGVMQNPRHLVRRRGQEARLRCSPMKGHSHVYWYRQLPEEGLKFMVYLQKENIIDESGMPKERFSAEFPKEGPSILRIQQVVRGDSAAYFCASSPPGFETGLDEQFFGPGTRLTVL.

The chain links TRBV6-5 to TRBJ2-1; 7 nucleotides agree with TRBD2. Germline loops: CDR1 MNHEY, CDR2 SVGAGI. CDR3 length: 14 amino acids. V was pared by 2 bases and J by 4 bases, with 2 bases of the junction left unmatched. CDR3 in DNA: TGTGCCAGCAGTTACGTCGGGGGGTACAATGAGCAGTTCTTC. It encodes CASSYVGGYNEQFF.

The genes are TRBV7-9 and TRBJ2-6, with D unclear. V was pared by 4 bases and J by 1 base, with 11 bases between. CDR3 size: 16 residues. Germline CDR1 SEHNR, CDR2 FQNEAQ (reference sequence). CDR3 DNA sequence: TGTGCCAGCAGCTCATCCGTTAGGTCTGGGGCCAACGTCCTGACTTTC. Translation: CASSSSVRSGANVLTF. Combining the CDR3 with reference TRBV7-9 and TRBJ2-6 gives the whole variable domain DTGVSQNPRHKITKRGQNVTFRCDPISEHNRLYWYRQTLGQGPEFLTYFQNEAQLEKSRLLSDRFSAERPKGSFSTLEIQRTEQGDSAMYLCASSSSVRSGANVLTFGAGSRLTVL.

This chain uses TRBV4-1 with TRBJ2-6; 7 bases fit TRBD2. The CDR3 runs 21 residues. Germline V gene lookup returns CDR1 MGHRA and CDR2 YSYEKL. Unmatched junction bases numbered 20, after V lost 6 bases and J lost 0 bases. Written as DNA, the CDR3 is TGCGCCAGCAGGAGCGGGATCGTCGGGGCGGGAGCCCGCTCTGGGGCCAACGTCCTGACTTTC. It codes for CASRSGIVGAGARSGANVLTF.

The chain is built from TRBV7-9 and TRBJ2-7, with 9 bases identical to TRBD1. After removal of 3 bases from V and 2 bases from J, the junction contained 5 bases not matched to a gene. The germline V gene has CDR1 SEHNR and CDR2 FQNEAQ (reference sequence). The CDR3 runs to 15 residues. CDR3 in amino acids: CASSLPQGAAYEQYF. The CDR3 DNA is TGTGCCAGCAGCTTGCCACAGGGGGCGGCCTACGAGCAGTACTTC.

At least ten counts were recorded for this clone. The chain is built from TRBV11-2 and TRBJ2-2; TRBD2 agrees at 9 bases. The CDR3 loop spans 15 amino acids. The germline CDR1 and CDR2 sequences are SGHAT and FQNNGV. V lost 4 bases to trimming and J lost 6 bases; unmatched junction nucleotides: 6. The CDR3 sequence is CASSWGSGRSGELFF. The CDR3 bases are TGTGCCAGCAGCTGGGGTAGCGGGAGATCCGGGGAGCTGTTTTTT.

The chain carries TRBV7-2 and TRBJ2-1; 10 bases agree with TRBD2. This CDR3 is 16 amino acids long. Germline lookup yields CDR1 SGHTA and CDR2 FQGNSA. Trimming took 5 bases from V and 7 from J; bases not matched to a gene: 11. The CDR3 is CASSRVAGGGRNEQFF. CDR3 bases: TGTGCCAGCAGCCGAGTAGCGGGAGGCGGTAGGAATGAGCAGTTCTTC.

The gene calls are TRBV6-5 and TRBJ1-4, with D possibly matching TRBD1 (5 bases). The CDR3 consists of 12 residues. Trimming removed 5 bases from V and 12 bases from J, with 13 bases in between. Germline loops: CDR1 MNHEY, CDR2 SVGAGI. This CDR3 is CASSPLGGELFF. CDR3 in DNA: TGTGCCAGCAGTCCTCTCGGGGGGGAACTGTTTTTT.